One and the same sample provided the 8 T cell receptor beta chains below, sequenced in a study of response to subunit inactivated influenza vaccine. TCRdb independently ran MiXCR on the RT-PCR reads; one entry per CDR3 protein. The sample lists 500,000 to 600,000 distinct CDR3 sequences, about an eighth occurring once. The specimen comprised PBMCs from blood, sampled 45 days after vaccination. The receptors stem from a man between 50 and 59 years old who received an inactivated influenza vaccine.

This clonotype came up a few times. The genes are TRBV4-2 and TRBJ1-5; no definite D call. The CDR3 consists of 13 residues. The V end was cut by 0 bases, the J end by 7 bases, with 7 bases between. Germline loops: CDR1 LGHNA, CDR2 YNFKEQ. The CDR3 region is CASSQDFEQPQHF. CDR3 nucleotides: TGTGCCAGCAGCCAAGATTTCGAACAGCCCCAGCATTTT.

This clonotype appeared a few times. This sequence joins TRBV7-8 and TRBJ2-2; possibly TRBD1 for D (5 bases). CDR1 is SGHVS and CDR2 is FQNEAQ in the germline V gene. The length of the CDR3 is 15 residues. V was trimmed by 5 bases and J by 4 bases, leaving 14 bases between them. In DNA form, the CDR3 reads TGTGCCAGCAGCCAATCAGGGTATAGCACCGGGGAGCTGTTTTTT. This encodes CASSQSGYSTGELFF. Together with reference TRBV7-8 and TRBJ2-2, the CDR3 gives the full variable domain: GAGVSQSPRYKVAKRGQDVALRCDPISGHVSLFWYQQALGQGPEFLTYFQNEAQLDKSGLPSDRFFAERPEGSVSTLKIQRTQQEDSAVYLCASSQSGYSTGELFFGEGSRLTVL.

Many counts were recorded for this clonotype. The chain links TRBV11-1 to TRBJ2-3; weak D call: TRBD1 (5 bases). With 5 bases removed from V and 3 bases from J, the gap between germline ends came to 18 bases. This CDR3 comprises 16 residues. CDR1 and CDR2 (germline): SGHAT, FQDESV (reference sequence). DNA of the CDR3: TGTGCCAGCAGCCCCCGACAGCCTCGCAGAACAGATACGCAGTATTTT. This encodes CASSPRQPRRTDTQYF.

This clonotype was counted a few times. This sequence joins TRBV7-2 and TRBJ2-1; D is unclear. The V gene's germline CDR1 is SGHTA and CDR2 FQGNSA. CDR3 length: 11 residues. Trimming shortened V by 2 bases and J by 10 bases, and 6 bases separated the two germline ends. CDR3 residues: CASSLYQEQFF. DNA for the CDR3: TGTGCCAGCAGCTTATACCAGGAGCAGTTCTTC. The full variable domain, completed using reference TRBV7-2 and TRBJ2-1, is GAGVSQSPSNKVTEKGKDVELRCDPISGHTALYWYRQSLGQGLEFLIYFQGNSAPDKSGLPSDRFSAERTGGSVSTLTIQRTQQEDSAVYLCASSLYQEQFFGPGTRLTVL.

This clonotype was picked up a small number of times. This chain joins TRBV29-1 and TRBJ2-7, with D perhaps given as TRBD1 or TRBD2 (5 bases each). The length of the CDR3 is 13 residues. The germline V gene encodes CDR1 SQVTM and CDR2 ANQGSEA. V gave up 1 base and J gave up 5 bases, with 12 bases separating them. CDR3 in DNA: TGCAGCGTTGAAGGGCAGGGACCCCACGAGCAGTACTTC. Encoded protein: CSVEGQGPHEQYF.

This clonotype has more than one count but fewer than ten. This chain connects TRBV18 to TRBJ2-5; D remains ambiguous. CDR1 KGHSH and CDR2 LQKENI come from the germline V gene. The CDR3 extends over 12 amino acids. Trimming cost V 5 bases and J 2 bases, with 6 bases left between them. CDR3 loop: CASSEIQETQYF. The CDR3 coding sequence is TGTGCCAGCTCAGAAATTCAAGAGACCCAGTACTTC.

The V call is TRBV5-1, the J call TRBJ1-1; no clear D. V lost 4 bases, J lost 3 bases, and 19 bases lay in between. The CDR3 contains 16 residues. Germline V CDR1 and CDR2: SGHRS, YFSETQ. The DNA for the CDR3 is TGCGCCAGCAGCCTATCCACACGAGGCGGGTACACTGAAGCTTTCTTT. Translated: CASSLSTRGGYTEAFF.

The chain has TRBV19 and TRBJ1-5; 7 bases agree with TRBD1. The CDR3 covers 16 residues. Trimming took 3 bases from V and 4 from J; bases not matched to a gene: 9. Germline V lookup: CDR1 LNHDA, CDR2 SQIVND (reference sequence). The CDR3 protein is CASSISGQWGNQPQHF. DNA for the CDR3: TGTGCCAGTAGTATCTCGGGACAGTGGGGAAATCAGCCCCAGCATTTT.